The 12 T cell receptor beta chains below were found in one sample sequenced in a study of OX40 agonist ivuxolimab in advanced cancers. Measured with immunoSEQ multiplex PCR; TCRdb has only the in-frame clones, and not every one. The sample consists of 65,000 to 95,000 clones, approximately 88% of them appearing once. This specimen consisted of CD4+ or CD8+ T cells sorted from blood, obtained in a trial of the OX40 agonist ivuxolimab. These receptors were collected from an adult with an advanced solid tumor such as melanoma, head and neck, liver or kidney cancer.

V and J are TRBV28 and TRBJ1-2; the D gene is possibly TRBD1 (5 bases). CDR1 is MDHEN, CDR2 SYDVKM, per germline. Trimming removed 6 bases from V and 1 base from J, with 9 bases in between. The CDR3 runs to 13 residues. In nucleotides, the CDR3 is TGTGCCAGCAGGAGGGGCCTTAACTATGGCTACACCTTC. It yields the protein CASRRGLNYGYTF.

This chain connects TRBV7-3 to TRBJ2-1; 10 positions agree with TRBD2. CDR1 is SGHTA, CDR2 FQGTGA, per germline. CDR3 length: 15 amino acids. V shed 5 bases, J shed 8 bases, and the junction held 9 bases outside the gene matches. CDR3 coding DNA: TGTGCCAGCAGCCCCCGGACTAGCGGAGCCGATGAGCAGTTCTTC. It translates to CASSPRTSGADEQFF.

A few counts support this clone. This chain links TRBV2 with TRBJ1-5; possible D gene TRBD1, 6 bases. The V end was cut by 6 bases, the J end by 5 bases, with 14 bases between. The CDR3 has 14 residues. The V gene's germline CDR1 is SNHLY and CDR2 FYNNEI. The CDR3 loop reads CASRGREGDQPQHF. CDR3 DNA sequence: TGTGCCAGCAGGGGCCGAGAGGGGGATCAGCCCCAGCATTTT.

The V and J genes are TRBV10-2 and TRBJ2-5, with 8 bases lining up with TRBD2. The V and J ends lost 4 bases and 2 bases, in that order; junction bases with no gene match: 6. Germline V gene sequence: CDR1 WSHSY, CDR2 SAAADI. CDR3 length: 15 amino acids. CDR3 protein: CASSASGRAQETQYF. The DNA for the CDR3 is TGCGCCAGCAGTGCAAGCGGGAGAGCACAAGAGACCCAGTACTTC.

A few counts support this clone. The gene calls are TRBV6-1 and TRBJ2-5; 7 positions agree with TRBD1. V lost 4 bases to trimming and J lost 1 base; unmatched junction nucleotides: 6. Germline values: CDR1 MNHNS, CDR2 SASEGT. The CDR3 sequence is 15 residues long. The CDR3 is CASSGSGTVQETQYF. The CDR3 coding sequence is TGTGCCAGCAGTGGCTCCGGGACAGTCCAAGAGACCCAGTACTTC.

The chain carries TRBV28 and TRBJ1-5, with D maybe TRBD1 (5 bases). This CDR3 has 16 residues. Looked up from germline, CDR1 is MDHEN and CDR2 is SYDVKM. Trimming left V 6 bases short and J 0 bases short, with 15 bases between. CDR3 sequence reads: CASSRDGSYSNQPQHF. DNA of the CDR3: TGTGCCAGCAGCCGGGACGGGAGTTATAGCAATCAGCCCCAGCATTTT.

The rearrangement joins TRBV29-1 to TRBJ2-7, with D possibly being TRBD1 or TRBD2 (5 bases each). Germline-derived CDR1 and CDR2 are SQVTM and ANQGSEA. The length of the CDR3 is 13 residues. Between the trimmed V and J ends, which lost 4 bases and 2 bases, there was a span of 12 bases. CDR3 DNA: TGCAGCGTTGGTGGGACGGTCACCTACGAGCAGTACTTC. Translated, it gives CSVGGTVTYEQYF.

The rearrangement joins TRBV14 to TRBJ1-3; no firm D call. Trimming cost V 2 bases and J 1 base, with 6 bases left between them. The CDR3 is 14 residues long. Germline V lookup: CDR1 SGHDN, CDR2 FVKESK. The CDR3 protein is CASSQMTSGNTIYF. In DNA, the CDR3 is TGTGCCAGCAGCCAAATGACTTCTGGAAACACCATATATTTT.

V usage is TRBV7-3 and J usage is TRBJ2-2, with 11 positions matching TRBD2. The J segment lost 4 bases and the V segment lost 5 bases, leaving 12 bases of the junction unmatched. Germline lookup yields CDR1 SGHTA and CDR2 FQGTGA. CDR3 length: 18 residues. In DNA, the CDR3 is TGTGCCAGCAGCCCCCGCCTTGGACTAGCGGGCACCACCGGGGAGCTGTTTTTT. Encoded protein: CASSPRLGLAGTTGELFF.

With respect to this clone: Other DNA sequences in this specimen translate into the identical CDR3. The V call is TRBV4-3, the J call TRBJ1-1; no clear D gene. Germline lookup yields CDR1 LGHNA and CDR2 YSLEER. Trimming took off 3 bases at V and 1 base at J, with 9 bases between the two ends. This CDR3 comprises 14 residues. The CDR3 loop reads CASSQTTANTEAFF. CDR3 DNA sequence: TGCGCCAGCAGCCAGACTACAGCGAACACTGAAGCTTTCTTT.

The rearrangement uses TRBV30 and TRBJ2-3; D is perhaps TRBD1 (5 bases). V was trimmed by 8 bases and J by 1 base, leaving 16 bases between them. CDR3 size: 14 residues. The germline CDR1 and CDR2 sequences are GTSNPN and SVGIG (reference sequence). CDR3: CAGYPTARTDTQYF. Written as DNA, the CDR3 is TGTGCCGGGTACCCGACAGCCCGCACAGATACGCAGTATTTT.

The CDR3 DNA is TGTGCCAGCAGCTTACTAAAGGGAGCGGCTAGGGATGAGCAGTTCTTC. This encodes CASSLLKGAARDEQFF. The rearrangement joins TRBV7-3 to TRBJ2-1; D might be TRBD2 (5 bases). The CDR3 runs to 16 residues. Per the germline V gene, CDR1 is SGHTA and CDR2 is FQGTGA. Trimming left V 2 bases short and J 8 bases short, with 19 bases between.